The 8 T cell receptor beta chains listed next were all sequenced from one sample in a study of blood T cell repertoires in COVID-19. The table came from immunoSEQ multiplex PCR; TCRdb's copy has only in-frame clones and leaves some out. The data show around 170,000 clones, roughly 86% seen once. The sequenced material came from peripheral blood. The source of these receptors is a man aged 50-60 years with active or convalescent COVID-19.

This clone was counted a few times. This chain connects TRBV6-5 to TRBJ1-1, with unresolved D. Germline-derived CDR1 and CDR2 are MNHEY and SVGAGI. This CDR3 comprises 14 residues. Trimming pared 7 bases from V and 5 bases from J, leaving 17 bases between. CDR3 bases: TGTGCCAGCAACCGGGGAGGCCGACGGACTGAAGCTTTCTTT. Translated, it gives CASNRGGRRTEAFF.

This chain connects TRBV29-1 to TRBJ1-2, with a weak D call TRBD1 (6 bases). From germline, CDR1 is SQVTM and CDR2 ANQGSEA. The CDR3 contains 11 residues. V lost 1 base and J 6 bases, leaving 6 bases between the germline ends. Here the CDR3 DNA reads TGCAGCGTTGAAGGGGGGCATGGCTACACCTTC. Translation gives CSVEGGHGYTF.

CDR3 loop: CASRAGLSEQYF. CDR3 bases: TGTGCCAGTAGGGCAGGGCTATCCGAGCAGTACTTC. The chain recombines TRBV19 with TRBJ2-7; D is possibly TRBD1 (5 bases). Germline V lookup: CDR1 LNHDA, CDR2 SQIVND (reference sequence). The CDR3 has 12 residues. Between the trimmed V and J ends, which lost 6 bases and 6 bases, there was a span of 12 bases.

The chain recombines TRBV29-1 with TRBJ2-5; 8 bases are a match to TRBD2. After removal of 0 bases from V and 5 bases from J, the junction contained 5 bases not matched to a gene. The CDR3 is 14 amino acids. Per the germline V gene, CDR1 is SQVTM and CDR2 is ANQGSEA. This CDR3 reads CSVEDRTSRETQYF. The CDR3, as DNA: TGCAGCGTTGAAGATAGGACTAGCCGGGAGACCCAGTACTTC.

V and J are TRBV13 and TRBJ2-7; TRBD2 matches at 16 bases. From germline, CDR1 is PRHDT and CDR2 FYEKMQ (reference sequence). The CDR3 covers 16 residues. With 5 bases clipped from V and 5 bases from J, the junction kept 6 bases outside the gene matches. The CDR3 sequence: CASSLGLAGGLDEQYF. CDR3 nucleotide sequence: TGTGCCAGCAGCCTGGGACTAGCGGGAGGGCTAGACGAGCAGTACTTC.

The V and J genes are TRBV24-1 and TRBJ2-3; 11 positions agree with TRBD2. V dropped 6 bases and J dropped 2; count of bases not matched to a gene: 3. Germline V gene data show CDR1 as KGHDR and CDR2 as SFDVKD. This CDR3 spans 15 amino acids. The CDR3 sequence is CATSLLAGATDTQYF. CDR3 coding DNA: TGTGCCACCAGTCTACTAGCGGGAGCCACAGATACGCAGTATTTT.

V and J are TRBV7-2 and TRBJ2-5, with 9 positions matching TRBD2. CDR1 and CDR2 (germline): SGHTA, FQGNSA. The CDR3 is 15 residues long. V shed 5 bases and J 5 bases; nucleotides not matched to a gene: 9. CDR3: CASSRREGRTETQYF. The CDR3 DNA is TGTGCCAGCAGCAGGCGGGAGGGCAGAACGGAGACCCAGTACTTC.

J is TRBJ1-1 and V is TRBV19; 7 nucleotides align to TRBD1. CDR1 LNHDA and CDR2 SQIVND come from the germline V gene (reference sequence). The CDR3 totals 14 residues. The V segment lost 2 bases and the J segment 1 base; nucleotides outside the gene matches: 1. CDR3 in amino acids: CASSIRGQNTEAFF. The CDR3 bases are TGTGCCAGTAGTATAAGGGGGCAGAACACTGAAGCTTTCTTT.